This TCR beta chain appears in the sequencing data of a study of cytomegalovirus exposure and HLA in healthy donors. This clone has just a few counts. Antigen: not known. Whole-study results and caveats: Analysis was carried out at a later point, and it linked a missense DCLRE1C variant to TCR beta V- and J-gene trimming. Associated with HLA alleles at 0.05 false discovery rate in a later analysis were some 18,000 TCR beta sequences. The authors listed roughly 150 TCR beta chains as cytomegalovirus-associated.

Primers: 60 Vbeta forward and 13 Jbeta reverse. TCRdb's table, derived via immunoSEQ multiplex PCR, lists solely in-frame clones and lacks some. This sample yields about 110,000 clones, of which roughly 76% are seen a single time; 6.1% belongs to the top ten. The receptor's source is a woman in her forties or fifties in good health and CMV-seropositive. The material sequenced was PBMCs.

The CDR3 nucleotides are TGTGCCAGTACCGTAGGACAGCAGTATTCACCCCTCCACTTT. It codes for CASTVGQQYSPLHF. J is TRBJ1-6 and V is TRBV19; tentatively, D is TRBD1 (6 bases). The ends were cut back, 7 bases at V and 8 bases at J, with 15 bases in the middle. Germline lookup yields CDR1 LNHDA and CDR2 SQIVND (reference sequence). There are 14 residues in the CDR3. Complete variable domain (other parts from reference TRBV19 and TRBJ1-6): DGGITQSPKYLFRKEGQNVTLSCEQNLNHDAMYWYRQDPGQGLRLIYYSQIVNDFQKGDIAEGYSVSREKKESFPLTVTSAQKNPTAFYLCASTVGQQYSPLHFGNGTRLTVT.